This TCR beta chain was documented in a study of T cell responses to AZD1222 COVID-19 vaccine (dated by TCRdb to the early 2020s). Study-wide context: A total of over 230 trial participants underwent TCR sequencing, of whom some 200 had received two doses of AZD1222 and 26 had received two doses of the MenACWY control vaccine. Enrollment into the trials was organized by age into subgroups of 18-55, 56-69 and 70-plus years, and those subgroups contained about 160, 30 and 59 TCR-sequenced participants, respectively.

Comments on this clone: Its antigen specificity is not known. The input lacks base qualities; no much larger clone sits a single base away.

Trimming removed 3 bases from V and 5 bases from J, leaving 9 bases between the germline ends. The CDR1 and CDR2 encoded by the germline V gene (reference sequence) are SGHNT and YYREEE. The CDR3 holds 14 amino acids from the cysteine to the phenylalanine. The CDR3 DNA has 42 bases and is translated from base 1. The CDR3 regions of human TCRbeta chains were subjected to immunosequencing. As for how the authors treated the data: TCRs in the repertoires were compared against a reference library of SARS-CoV-2-specific TCRs that had been generated with the MIRA antigen-specificity platform. Breadth was defined as the fraction of unique TCRs that were SARS-CoV-2-associated, and depth was defined as the fraction of total T cells that were SARS-CoV-2-associated. Using the MIRA data, each spike-specific TCR was mapped to the spike region that the TCR reacts to and placed in a CD4 or CD8 class. Log10-transformed breadth and depth values were compared by one-way ANOVA with Sidak's multiple comparisons tests. TCRdb retrieved this table from immuneACCESS and kept in-frame rearrangements only. Not all clones are present; in checked studies, unresolved V genes account for under half, and no reason is known for the remainder. Clone size and the V and J calls come from that table; the DNA yielded D and trimming. In all, the sample holds about 88,000 clones, and about 89% of those were seen once. The ten top clones hold around 5% of the sample.

In light of the paper, this sample's time point label describes: about 28 days (+/-7) after the second vaccine dose. AZD1222 recipients whose second dose came at about 4 weeks and those whose second dose came at about 12 weeks were combined into one group, since spike-specific TCR depth and breadth did not differ between the two schedules. Vaccinee samples came from UK trials COV001 and COV002, including a single-blind randomized controlled phase 2/3 trial of AZD1222 (ChAdOx1 nCoV-19) in healthy adults. For TCRbeta chain sequencing, PBMC samples from trial participants were taken at day 0 and at day 28 after the second dose. Broad study findings and their caveats: Because no samples from the day 14 peak response were available, repertoires could be characterized only after the peak T cell response. The whole spike protein was spanned by vaccine-associated CD4 TCRs, and dominant responses were seen in regions 160-218 and 743-854. Spike-specific TCR breadth and depth rose significantly after two AZD1222 doses compared with day 0 and with MenACWY recipients. Reportedly, close to half of the unique spike-specific TCRs recognized epitopes lying outside the regions that are mutated in the B.1.351 and B.1.1.7 variants. In the small 56-69-year group, the increase in depth fell short of significance, most likely because of low power. Most participants were white British and females outnumbered males, and the authors suggested that clonal diversity may have been underestimated. Only a handful of AZD1222 recipients were SARS-CoV-2 seropositive at baseline, limiting conclusions about previously exposed vaccinees.

The clonotype was recovered from an adult who received the AZD1222 COVID-19 vaccine. The chain links TRBV5-4 with TRBJ1-6; the D gene cannot be resolved reliably. The sequenced sample was peripheral blood, obtained 28 days after the second AZD1222 dose. Read as DNA, the sequence is TGTGCCAGCAGCTCCCAGACTAATAATTCACCCCTCCACTTT. Its product reads: CASSSQTNNSPLHF.